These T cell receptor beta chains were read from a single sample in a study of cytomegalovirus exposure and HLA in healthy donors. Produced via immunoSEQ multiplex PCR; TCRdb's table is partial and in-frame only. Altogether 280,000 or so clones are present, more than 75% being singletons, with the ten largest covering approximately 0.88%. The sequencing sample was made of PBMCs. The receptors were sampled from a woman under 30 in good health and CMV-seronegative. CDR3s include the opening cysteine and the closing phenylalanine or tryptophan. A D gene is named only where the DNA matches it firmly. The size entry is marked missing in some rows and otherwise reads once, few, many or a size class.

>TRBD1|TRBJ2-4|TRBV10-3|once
CAISVSMGQGAKNIQYF
TGTGCCATCAGCGTCTCGATGGGACAGGGGGCCAAAAACATTCAGTACTTC
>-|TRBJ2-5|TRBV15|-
CATSRGTGRETQYF
TGTGCCACCAGCAGAGGTACGGGTAGGGAGACCCAGTACTTC
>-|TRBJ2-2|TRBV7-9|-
CASSLDRQVANTGELFF
TGTGCCAGCAGCTTAGATCGACAGGTAGCGAACACCGGGGAGCTGTTTTTT
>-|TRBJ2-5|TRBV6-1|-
CASRASWEETQYF
TGTGCCAGCCGTGCATCGTGGGAGGAGACCCAGTACTTC
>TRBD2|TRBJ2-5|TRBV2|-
CASSHGLAGGVASETQYF
TGTGCCAGCAGCCACGGACTAGCGGGAGGAGTGGCGTCGGAGACCCAGTACTTC
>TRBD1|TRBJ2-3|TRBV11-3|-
CASSWGTGGSTDTQYF
TGTGCCAGCAGCTGGGGGACAGGGGGTAGCACAGATACGCAGTATTTT
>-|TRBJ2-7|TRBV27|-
CASRLISGSYEQYF
TGTGCCAGCAGATTGATTAGCGGATCCTACGAGCAGTACTTC
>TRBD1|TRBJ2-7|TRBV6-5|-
CASSKDRIYEQYF
TGTGCCAGCAGTAAGGACAGGATTTACGAGCAGTACTTC
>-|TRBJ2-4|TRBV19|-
CASSYLGGGENIQYF
TGTGCCAGTAGTTACCTAGGGGGGGGCGAAAACATTCAGTACTTC
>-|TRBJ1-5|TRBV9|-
CASHPGDSNQPQHF
TGTGCCAGCCATCCAGGGGATAGCAATCAGCCCCAGCATTTT
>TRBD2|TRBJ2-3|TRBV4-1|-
CASSQEWASGSTDTQYF
TGCGCCAGCAGCCAAGAGTGGGCTAGCGGAAGCACAGATACGCAGTATTTT
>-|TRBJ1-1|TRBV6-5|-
CASTTLGRNTEAFF
TGTGCCAGCACCACCCTGGGCCGGAACACTGAAGCTTTCTTT
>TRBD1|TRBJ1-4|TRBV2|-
CASRGTQGIREKLFF
TGTGCCAGCAGGGGAACACAGGGGATAAGGGAAAAACTGTTTTTT
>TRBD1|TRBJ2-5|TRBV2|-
CASTDPKGAKETQYF
TGTGCCAGCACCGACCCTAAGGGGGCCAAAGAGACCCAGTACTTC
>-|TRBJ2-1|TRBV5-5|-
CASSLPRTYNEQFF
TGTGCCAGCAGCTTGCCTAGGACTTACAATGAGCAGTTCTTC
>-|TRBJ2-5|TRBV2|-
CANYIKEGETQYF
TGTGCCAACTACATAAAGGAGGGAGAGACCCAGTACTTC
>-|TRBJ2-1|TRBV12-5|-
CASGLRPTAEQFF
TGTGCTAGTGGTTTGCGCCCAACAGCTGAGCAGTTCTTC
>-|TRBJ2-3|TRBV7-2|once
CASSPTDTQYF
TGTGCCAGCAGCCCTACCGATACGCAGTATTTT
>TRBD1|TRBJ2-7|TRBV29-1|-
CSARPGQGYYEQYF
TGCAGCGCCCGACCGGGACAGGGCTACTACGAGCAGTACTTC
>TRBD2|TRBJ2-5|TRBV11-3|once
CASSSGLAADQETQYF
TGTGCCAGCAGCTCCGGACTAGCGGCCGATCAAGAGACCCAGTACTTC
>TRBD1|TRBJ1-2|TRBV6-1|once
CASSATTGGSYGYTF
TGTGCCAGCAGTGCGACGACAGGGGGTTCGTATGGCTACACCTTC
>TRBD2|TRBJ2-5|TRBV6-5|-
CASSYSSGSGETQYF
TGTGCCAGCAGTTACTCTAGCGGGAGTGGGGAGACCCAGTACTTC
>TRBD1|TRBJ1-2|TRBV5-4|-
CASSLRQGAGYGYTF
TGTGCCAGCAGCCTAAGACAGGGGGCTGGCTATGGCTACACCTTC
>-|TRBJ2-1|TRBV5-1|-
CASSSGIYNEQFF
TGCGCCAGCAGCTCAGGAATCTACAATGAGCAGTTCTTC
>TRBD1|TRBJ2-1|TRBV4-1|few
CASSQAGTADNEQFF
TGCGCCAGCAGCCAAGCCGGGACAGCCGACAATGAGCAGTTCTTC
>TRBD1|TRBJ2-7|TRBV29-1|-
CSVEDKGRDRPYEQYF
TGCAGCGTTGAAGATAAGGGCCGGGACAGACCCTACGAGCAGTACTTC
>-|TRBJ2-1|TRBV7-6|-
CASSLLPSTAQFF
TGTGCCAGCAGCTTACTCCCATCGACAGCCCAGTTCTTC
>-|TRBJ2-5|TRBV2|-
CASMLRATGETQYF
TGTGCCAGCATGTTGCGGGCGACGGGAGAGACCCAGTACTTC
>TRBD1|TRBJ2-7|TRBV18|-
CASSPHATGSEQYF
TGTGCCAGCTCACCACATGCGACAGGGAGCGAGCAGTACTTC
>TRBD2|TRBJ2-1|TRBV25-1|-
CASSTGAGGPYNEQFF
TGTGCCAGCAGTACAGGAGCGGGAGGGCCGTACAATGAGCAGTTCTTC
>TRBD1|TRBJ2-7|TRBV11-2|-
CASSRTGSPYEQYF
TGTGCCAGCAGCCGGACAGGGTCACCCTACGAGCAGTACTTC
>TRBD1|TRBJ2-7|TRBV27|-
CASSPFRDRPPYEQYF
TGTGCCAGCAGCCCATTCCGGGACAGGCCGCCCTACGAGCAGTACTTC
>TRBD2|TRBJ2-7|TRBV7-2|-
CASSLLAGNYEQYF
TGTGCCAGCAGCTTACTAGCGGGAAACTACGAGCAGTACTTC